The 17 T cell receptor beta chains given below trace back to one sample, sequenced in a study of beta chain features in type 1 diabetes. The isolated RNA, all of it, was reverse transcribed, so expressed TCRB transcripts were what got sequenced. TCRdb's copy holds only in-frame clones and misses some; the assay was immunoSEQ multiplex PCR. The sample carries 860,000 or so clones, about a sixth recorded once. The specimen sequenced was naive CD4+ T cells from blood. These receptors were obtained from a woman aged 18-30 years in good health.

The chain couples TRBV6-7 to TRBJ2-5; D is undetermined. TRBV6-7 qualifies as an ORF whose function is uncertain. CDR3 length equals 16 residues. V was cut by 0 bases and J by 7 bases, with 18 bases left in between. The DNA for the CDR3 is TGTGCCAGCAGTTACTCGATGTATACCCCACCCCGGACCCAGTACTTC. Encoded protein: CASSYSMYTPPRTQYF.

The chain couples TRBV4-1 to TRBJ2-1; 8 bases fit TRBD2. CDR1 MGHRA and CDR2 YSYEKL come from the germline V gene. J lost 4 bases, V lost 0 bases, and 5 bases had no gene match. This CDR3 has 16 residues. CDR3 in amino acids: CASSQEASGPYNEQFF. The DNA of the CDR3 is TGCGCCAGCAGCCAAGAGGCTAGCGGGCCGTACAATGAGCAGTTCTTC.

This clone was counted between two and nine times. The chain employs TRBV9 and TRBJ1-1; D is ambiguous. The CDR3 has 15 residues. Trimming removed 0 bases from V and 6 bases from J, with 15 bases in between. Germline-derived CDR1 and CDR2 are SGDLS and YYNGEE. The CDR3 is CASSVEALPTAEAFF. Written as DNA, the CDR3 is TGTGCCAGCAGCGTAGAGGCCCTGCCTACGGCTGAAGCTTTCTTT.

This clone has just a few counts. The CDR3 sequence is CASSVTGIQNEQYF. CDR3 bases: TGCGCCAGCAGCGTGACAGGGATTCAGAACGAGCAGTACTTC. V usage is TRBV5-1 and J usage is TRBJ2-7; 7 bases fit TRBD1. Unmatched junction bases numbered 9, after V lost 4 bases and J lost 5 bases. The CDR3 is 14 amino acids. Germline V CDR1 and CDR2: SGHRS, YFSETQ.

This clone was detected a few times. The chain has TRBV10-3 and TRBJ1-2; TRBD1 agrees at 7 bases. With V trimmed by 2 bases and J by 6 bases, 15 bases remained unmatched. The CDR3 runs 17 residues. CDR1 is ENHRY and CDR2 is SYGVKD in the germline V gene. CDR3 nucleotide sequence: TGTGCCATCAGTGAGCTCATTGACAGGGTCTCCCGTAATGGCTACACCTTC. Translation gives CAISELIDRVSRNGYTF.

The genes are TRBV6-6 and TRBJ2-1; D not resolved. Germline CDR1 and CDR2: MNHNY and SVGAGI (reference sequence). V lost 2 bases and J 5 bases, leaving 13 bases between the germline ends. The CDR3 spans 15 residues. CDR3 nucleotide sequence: TGTGCCAGCAGTTACGTTCAGGTATTGCACAATGAGCAGTTCTTC. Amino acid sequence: CASSYVQVLHNEQFF.

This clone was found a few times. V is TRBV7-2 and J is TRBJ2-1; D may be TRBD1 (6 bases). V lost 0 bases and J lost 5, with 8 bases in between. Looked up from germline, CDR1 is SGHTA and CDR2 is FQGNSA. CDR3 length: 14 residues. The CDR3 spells CASSLASGDNEQFF. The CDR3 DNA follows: TGTGCCAGCAGCTTAGCGTCAGGGGACAATGAGCAGTTCTTC.

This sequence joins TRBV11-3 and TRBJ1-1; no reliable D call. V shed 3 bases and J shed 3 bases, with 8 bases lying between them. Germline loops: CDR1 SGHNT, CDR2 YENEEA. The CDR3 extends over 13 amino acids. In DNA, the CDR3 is TGTGCCAGCAGCTTTAGCTTGGACACTGAAGCTTTCTTT. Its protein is CASSFSLDTEAFF.

Here the CDR3 reads CATSRGLDTDTQYF. Here the CDR3 DNA reads TGTGCCACCAGCAGGGGACTAGACACAGATACGCAGTATTTT. The chain has TRBV15 and TRBJ2-3, with 8 bases that match TRBD2. There are 14 residues in the CDR3. CDR1 is LNHNV and CDR2 is YYDKDF in the germline V gene (reference sequence). J gave up 2 bases and V 3 bases, and 1 base lay outside the gene matches.

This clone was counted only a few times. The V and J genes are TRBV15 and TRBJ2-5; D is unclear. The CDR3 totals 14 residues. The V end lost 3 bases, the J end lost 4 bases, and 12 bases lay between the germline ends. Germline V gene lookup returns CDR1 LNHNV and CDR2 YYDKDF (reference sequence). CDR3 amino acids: CATSSPNNGETQYF. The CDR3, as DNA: TGTGCCACCAGCAGTCCCAATAACGGAGAGACCCAGTACTTC.

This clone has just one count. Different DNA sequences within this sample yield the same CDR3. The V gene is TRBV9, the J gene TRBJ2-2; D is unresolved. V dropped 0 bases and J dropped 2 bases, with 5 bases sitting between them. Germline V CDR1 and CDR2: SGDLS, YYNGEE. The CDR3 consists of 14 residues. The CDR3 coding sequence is TGTGCCAGCAGCGTAGTCCCTAACACCGGGGAGCTGTTTTTT. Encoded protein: CASSVVPNTGELFF.

The CDR3 is CASSLITSGGQSYNEQFF. CDR3 coding DNA: TGTGCCAGCAGCTTAATTACTAGCGGAGGTCAGTCCTACAATGAGCAGTTCTTC. The chain employs TRBV5-4 and TRBJ2-1, with TRBD2 matching 8 bases. This CDR3 region has 18 residues. Per the germline V gene, CDR1 is SGHNT and CDR2 is YYREEE (reference sequence). Trimming removed 2 bases from V and 1 base from J; junction bases left unmatched: 11.

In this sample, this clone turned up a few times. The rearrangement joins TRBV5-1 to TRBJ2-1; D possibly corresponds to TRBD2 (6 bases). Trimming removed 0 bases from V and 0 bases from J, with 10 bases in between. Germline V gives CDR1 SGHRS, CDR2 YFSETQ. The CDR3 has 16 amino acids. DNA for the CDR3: TGCGCCAGCAGCTTGGCGGGAGAACTCTCCTACAATGAGCAGTTCTTC. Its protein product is CASSLAGELSYNEQFF. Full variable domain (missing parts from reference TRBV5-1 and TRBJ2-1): KAGVTQTPRYLIKTRGQQVTLSCSPISGHRSVSWYQQTPGQGLQFLFEYFSETQRNKGNFPGRFSGRQFSNSRSEMNVSTLELGDSALYLCASSLAGELSYNEQFFGPGTRLTVL.

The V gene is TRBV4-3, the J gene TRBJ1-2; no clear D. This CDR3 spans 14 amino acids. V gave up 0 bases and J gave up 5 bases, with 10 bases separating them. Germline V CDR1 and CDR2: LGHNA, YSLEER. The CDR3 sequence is CASSQDRSRYGYTF. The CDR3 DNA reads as TGCGCCAGCAGCCAAGACAGGTCTCGGTATGGCTACACCTTC.

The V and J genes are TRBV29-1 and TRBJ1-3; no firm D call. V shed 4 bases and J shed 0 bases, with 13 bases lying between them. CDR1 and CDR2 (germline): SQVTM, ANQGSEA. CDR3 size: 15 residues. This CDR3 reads CSVGVALGSGNTIYF. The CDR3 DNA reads TGCAGCGTTGGGGTTGCGCTAGGCTCTGGAAACACCATATATTTT.

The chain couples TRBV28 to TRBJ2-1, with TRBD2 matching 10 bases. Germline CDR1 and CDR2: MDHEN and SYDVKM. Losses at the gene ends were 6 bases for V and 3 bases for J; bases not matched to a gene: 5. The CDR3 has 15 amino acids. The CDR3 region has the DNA TGTGCCAGCAGCTATAGCGGGAGGTTCTACAATGAGCAGTTCTTC. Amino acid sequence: CASSYSGRFYNEQFF. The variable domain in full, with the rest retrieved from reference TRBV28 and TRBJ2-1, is DVKVTQSSRYLVKRTGEKVFLECVQDMDHENMFWYRQDPGLGLRLIYFSYDVKMKEKGDIPEGYSVSREKKERFSLILESASTNQTSMYLCASSYSGRFYNEQFFGPGTRLTVL.

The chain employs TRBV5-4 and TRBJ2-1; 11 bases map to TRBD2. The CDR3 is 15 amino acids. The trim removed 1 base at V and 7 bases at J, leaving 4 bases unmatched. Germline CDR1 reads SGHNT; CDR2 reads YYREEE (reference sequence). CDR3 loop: CASSLNSGRENEQFF. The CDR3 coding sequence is TGTGCCAGCAGCTTGAATAGCGGGAGGGAAAATGAGCAGTTCTTC.